What follows are 19 T cell receptor beta chains derived from one specimen sequenced in a study of T cell responses to AZD1222 COVID-19 vaccine. Assay used: immunoSEQ multiplex PCR; TCRdb lists only in-frame clones, some missing. The sample lists about 130,000 clones; about 90% were seen once. The source was peripheral blood, collected on day 0 of AZD1222 vaccination. The receptor source for this set is an adult in good health.

The genes are TRBV6-5 and TRBJ1-5; D call uncertain. The germline V and J ends were trimmed by 4 bases and 1 base, with 5 bases remaining between them. This CDR3 is built from 13 residues. From germline, CDR1 is MNHEY and CDR2 SVGAGI. DNA for the CDR3: TGTGCCAGCAGTTCCGTGAGCAATCAGCCCCAGCATTTT. Its translation: CASSSVSNQPQHF.

Only one count was recorded for this clone. The chain links TRBV20-1 to TRBJ2-5, with D perhaps given as TRBD1 or TRBD2 (6 bases each). Trimming pared 5 bases from V and 5 bases from J, leaving 21 bases between. Germline V lookup: CDR1 DFQATT, CDR2 SNEGSKA (reference sequence). The CDR3 is 15 amino acids. The CDR3 DNA sequence: TGCAGTGCTCGTGGGGGGCGTTTCCCGTTGGAGACCCAGTACTTC. It codes for CSARGGRFPLETQYF.

CDR3 protein: CASSYSTGAGELFF. DNA for the CDR3: TGTGCCAGCAGTTACTCAACAGGGGCCGGGGAGCTGTTTTTT. V gene TRBV6-5 combines with J gene TRBJ2-2, with TRBD1 matching over 7 bases. With V trimmed by 0 bases and J by 6 bases, 1 base remained unmatched. The length of the CDR3 is 14 residues. Germline CDR1 MNHEY, CDR2 SVGAGI.

This rearrangement joins TRBV2 to TRBJ2-5, with a tentative D call TRBD2 (6 bases). The CDR3 is 12 amino acids. The V and J ends lost 8 bases and 4 bases respectively, with 11 bases between them. The V gene's germline CDR1 is SNHLY and CDR2 FYNNEI. The CDR3 region is CASGVEGETQYF. CDR3 DNA sequence: TGTGCCAGCGGGGTGGAGGGAGAGACCCAGTACTTC. The full variable domain, with the rest looked up from reference TRBV2 and TRBJ2-5, is EPEVTQTPSHQVTQMGQEVILRCVPISNHLYFYWYRQILGQKVEFLVSFYNNEISEKSEIFDDQFSVERPDGSNFTLKIRSTKLEDSAMYFCASGVEGETQYFGPGTRLLVL.

This clone was observed a handful of times. This chain connects TRBV5-1 to TRBJ1-1, with 7 bases aligning to TRBD1. The germline gives CDR1 SGHRS, CDR2 YFSETQ. V was pared by 2 bases and J by 4 bases, with 5 bases of the junction left unmatched. This CDR3 has 14 residues. The CDR3 spells CASSFAPGGTEAFF. The CDR3, as DNA: TGCGCCAGCAGCTTTGCGCCAGGGGGCACTGAAGCTTTCTTT.

The chain recombines TRBV4-2 with TRBJ1-6; tentatively, D is TRBD1 (6 bases). This CDR3 region has 15 residues. The germline V and J ends were trimmed by 0 bases and 8 bases, with 11 bases remaining between them. Germline values: CDR1 LGHNA, CDR2 YNFKEQ. The CDR3: CASSQEIRGDSPLHF. The CDR3 bases are TGTGCCAGCAGCCAAGAAATTAGGGGGGATTCACCCCTCCACTTT.

This clone was counted a single time. The V gene is TRBV5-6, the J gene TRBJ2-1, with 12 nucleotides matching TRBD1. Unmatched junction bases numbered 2, after V lost 0 bases and J lost 4 bases. This CDR3 has 16 amino acids. Germline V CDR1 and CDR2: SGHDT, YYEEEE. CDR3: CASSLGDRGHYNEQFF. The DNA of the CDR3 is TGTGCCAGCAGCTTGGGGGACAGGGGGCATTACAATGAGCAGTTCTTC.

The genes are TRBV27 and TRBJ1-4, with TRBD1 matching 7 bases. Per the germline V gene, CDR1 is MNHEY and CDR2 is SMNVEV (reference sequence). V lost 5 bases, J lost 8 bases, and 8 bases stayed unmatched. This CDR3 comprises 14 residues. In DNA form, the CDR3 reads TGTGCCAGCAGTCTACGGACAGGTTGGGAAAAACTGTTTTTT. It codes for CASSLRTGWEKLFF. The full variable domain, rest sourced from reference TRBV27 and TRBJ1-4, is EAQVTQNPRYLITVTGKKLTVTCSQNMNHEYMSWYRQDPGLGLRQIYYSMNVEVTDKGDVPEGYKVSRKEKRNFPLILESPSPNQTSLYFCASSLRTGWEKLFFGSGTQLSVL.

This rearrangement joins TRBV7-9 to TRBJ2-1; 9 bases line up with TRBD1. The CDR3 contains 14 residues. Per the germline V gene, CDR1 is SEHNR and CDR2 is FQNEAQ (reference sequence). Trimming cost V 1 base and J 10 bases; bases outside gene matches: 5. Here the CDR3 reads CASSLEQGAWEQFF. CDR3 in DNA: TGTGCCAGCAGCTTAGAACAGGGGGCCTGGGAGCAGTTCTTC.

The rearrangement joins TRBV18 to TRBJ1-2; unclear D gene. Germline CDR1 reads KGHSH; CDR2 reads LQKENI. V lost 5 bases, J lost 0 bases, and 13 bases lay in between. CDR3 length: 15 residues. This CDR3 is CASSSETDSNYGYTF. CDR3 bases: TGTGCCAGCTCATCCGAGACCGACTCTAACTATGGCTACACCTTC.

V gene TRBV5-1 combines with J gene TRBJ1-6; TRBD1 matches 8 bases. V was pared by 4 bases and J by 6 bases, with 6 bases of the junction left unmatched. The germline gives CDR1 SGHRS, CDR2 YFSETQ. The CDR3 loop spans 15 amino acids. The CDR3 nucleotides are TGCGCCAGCAGCCCTGGACAGGGCGGTAATTCACCCCTCCACTTT. It translates to CASSPGQGGNSPLHF. Supplemented by reference TRBV5-1 and TRBJ1-6, the full variable domain reads KAGVTQTPRYLIKTRGQQVTLSCSPISGHRSVSWYQQTPGQGLQFLFEYFSETQRNKGNFPGRFSGRQFSNSRSEMNVSTLELGDSALYLCASSPGQGGNSPLHFGNGTRLTVT.

The chain joins TRBV6-5 to TRBJ1-4, with TRBD1 identical over 7 bases. The ends lost 2 bases at V and 7 bases at J; junction bases unmatched: 10. The CDR3 is made up of 16 amino acids. Germline V gives CDR1 MNHEY, CDR2 SVGAGI. The CDR3 coding sequence is TGTGCCAGCAGTTACCGACCGGGACAGCTGTCTGAAAAACTGTTTTTT. Its protein product is CASSYRPGQLSEKLFF.

V gene TRBV11-2 combines with J gene TRBJ1-5; D gene unclear. Trimming took 0 bases from V and 9 from J, leaving 15 bases between them. Germline values: CDR1 SGHAT, CDR2 FQNNGV. The CDR3 spans 15 residues. CDR3: CASSLDSYGEPPQHF. CDR3 bases: TGTGCCAGCAGCTTAGACAGTTACGGAGAGCCGCCCCAGCATTTT.

This chain links TRBV5-1 with TRBJ2-2; 8 nucleotides agree with TRBD1. V gave up 4 bases and J gave up 7 bases; unmatched junction bases: 6. The CDR3 totals 14 residues. From germline, CDR1 is SGHRS and CDR2 YFSETQ. The CDR3 here is CASSIGQGNGELFF. DNA of the CDR3: TGCGCCAGCAGCATTGGACAGGGCAACGGGGAGCTGTTTTTT.

This chain uses TRBV27 with TRBJ2-4; 7 nucleotides agree with TRBD1. The CDR3 contains 15 residues. V lost 3 bases and J lost 4; bases outside the gene matches: 6. CDR1 and CDR2 from the germline V gene are MNHEY and SMNVEV (reference sequence). The CDR3 nucleotides are TGTGCCAGCAGTTTTTCTGGGACAGCTAAAAACATTCAGTACTTC. Translated: CASSFSGTAKNIQYF.

This clone was found once. The V call is TRBV9, the J call TRBJ1-2, with 8 bases identical to TRBD1. The CDR3 contains 15 residues. V shed 4 bases and J 8 bases; nucleotides not matched to a gene: 13. From germline, CDR1 is SGDLS and CDR2 YYNGEE. The CDR3 is CASSPDRGSYWGYTF. The CDR3 nucleotides read TGTGCCAGCAGCCCAGACAGGGGCTCCTATTGGGGCTACACCTTC.

CDR3 in DNA: TGTGCCAGCAGCCCCGTTTTGGGGACAGATACGCAGTATTTT. Protein sequence: CASSPVLGTDTQYF. The chain has TRBV7-3 and TRBJ2-3; D is uncertain. Deletions cut 5 bases from V and 3 bases from J, with 12 bases between. This CDR3 contains 14 residues. Germline values: CDR1 SGHTA, CDR2 FQGTGA.

The rearrangement uses TRBV30 and TRBJ1-2, with D hard to call. The CDR3 runs to 15 residues. Germline lookup yields CDR1 GTSNPN and CDR2 SVGIG (reference sequence). V shed 0 bases and J shed 4 bases, with 15 bases lying between them. The CDR3 protein is CAWSVTAKGIYGYTF. The CDR3 nucleotides are TGTGCCTGGAGTGTAACCGCCAAGGGAATCTATGGCTACACCTTC.

The chain employs TRBV5-1 and TRBJ2-3; 7 bases line up with TRBD2. The CDR3 runs to 17 residues. V trimming: 2 bases; J trimming: 1 base; junction bases outside the gene matches: 10. Germline V gives CDR1 SGHRS, CDR2 YFSETQ. CDR3 protein: CASSFNFGAGGTDTQYF. The CDR3 region has the DNA TGCGCCAGCAGCTTTAATTTTGGGGCGGGAGGCACAGATACGCAGTATTTT.